Shown below are 8 T cell receptor beta chains from a single sample sequenced in a study of T cells in Graves' hyperthyroidism and ophthalmopathy. Using RNA transcripts as the source, TCR beta CDR3 regions were amplified. HTBI primers were employed in a first-round RT-PCR of the TCR CDR3. TCRdb reanalysed the multiplex PCR reads using MiXCR and keeps one entry per CDR3 protein. In the table there are about 620,000 distinct CDR3 sequences, 15% to 20% of which are singletons. Sequencing used blood. Source of these receptors: a woman aged 30 to 39 with Graves' hyperthyroidism.

This clonotype was counted only a few times. The chain combines TRBV5-8 with TRBJ2-2, with D unclear. Germline CDR1 reads SGHTS; CDR2 reads YDEGEE. This CDR3 contains 14 residues. The ends were cut back, 4 bases at V and 6 bases at J, with 13 bases in the middle. DNA of the CDR3: TGTGCCAGCAGCCCCATCTCTGAACCCGGGGAGCTGTTTTTT. It yields the protein CASSPISEPGELFF.

This clonotype was counted at least ten times. The chain has TRBV29-1 and TRBJ2-7, with 10 bases that match TRBD2. Trimming took 0 bases from V and 7 from J; bases not matched to a gene: 9. CDR1 SQVTM and CDR2 ANQGSEA come from the germline V gene. The CDR3 extends over 15 amino acids. The CDR3 here is CSVEDLGLAGVEQYF. The CDR3 nucleotides read TGCAGCGTTGAAGATCTTGGGCTAGCGGGAGTTGAGCAGTACTTC.

At least ten counts were recorded for this clonotype. This CDR3 reads CASRSPDGTEAFF. CDR3 coding DNA: TGTGCCAGCAGATCACCGGACGGCACTGAAGCTTTCTTT. The V and J genes are TRBV28 and TRBJ1-1; unclear D gene. Germline V gene sequence: CDR1 MDHEN, CDR2 SYDVKM. This CDR3 is built from 13 residues. V lost 6 bases and J lost 4, with 12 bases in between.

The table lists this clonotype with a count of one. V gene TRBV28 combines with J gene TRBJ1-3; 10 nucleotides line up with TRBD1. The CDR3 sequence is 17 residues long. V gave up 5 bases and J gave up 2 bases; unmatched junction bases: 9. Germline V gives CDR1 MDHEN, CDR2 SYDVKM. The CDR3 is CASSPGTGEVPGNTIYF. CDR3 bases: TGTGCCAGCAGTCCGGGGACAGGGGAGGTTCCTGGAAACACCATATATTTT.

At least ten counts were recorded for this clonotype. The rearrangement links TRBV25-1 to TRBJ1-5; 8 nucleotides line up with TRBD1. This CDR3 region has 15 residues. J was trimmed by 3 bases and V by 3 bases; bases with no gene match: 4. Germline assignment: CDR1 MGHDK and CDR2 SYGVNS. The CDR3: CASSDGTGANQPQHF. CDR3 bases: TGTGCCAGCAGTGACGGGACAGGAGCCAATCAGCCCCAGCATTTT.

This clonotype has a count of ten or more. This chain connects TRBV7-2 to TRBJ1-1; no reliable D call. The V end lost 1 base, the J end lost 11 bases, and 11 bases lay between the germline ends. Germline V gene data show CDR1 as SGHTA and CDR2 as FQGNSA. The CDR3 consists of 12 residues. The CDR3 sequence: CASSLEGYQAFF. The CDR3 DNA follows: TGTGCCAGCAGCTTAGAAGGGTATCAGGCTTTCTTT.

This clonotype was seen a few times. V is TRBV7-9 and J is TRBJ1-3; a weak D match, TRBD1 (6 bases). This CDR3 has 16 residues. Germline CDR1 SEHNR, CDR2 FQNEAQ (reference sequence). Trimming took off 5 bases at V and 1 base at J, with 15 bases between the two ends. CDR3 protein: CASSTRDKISGNTIYF. DNA for the CDR3: TGTGCCAGCAGCACACGGGACAAGATATCTGGAAACACCATATATTTT.

The rearrangement joins TRBV6-1 to TRBJ1-1; D is ambiguous. Germline V lookup: CDR1 MNHNS, CDR2 SASEGT. The length of the CDR3 is 14 residues. V lost 7 bases and J 3 bases, leaving 15 bases between the germline ends. The CDR3 reads CASTSGIKDTEAFF. The CDR3 DNA reads TGTGCCAGCACCTCAGGTATTAAGGACACTGAAGCTTTCTTT.